This TCR beta chain appears in the sequencing data of a study of blood T cell repertoires in COVID-19. Methods used by the authors: For nucleated cells, counts were estimated from reference gene primer amplification. The method was immunoSEQ multiplex PCR; TCRdb's version includes in-frame clones alone and lacks a portion of them. That table is the source of V, J and clone size, and D and trimming were worked out from the DNA. Among 100,000 to 150,000 clones listed, roughly 85% were seen once. The CDR3 sequence is 17 residues long. Looked up from germline, CDR1 is KGHSH and CDR2 is LQKENI. The V segment lost 3 bases and the J segment 0 bases; nucleotides outside the gene matches: 3.

Sequencing was performed on peripheral blood. V usage is TRBV18 and J usage is TRBJ1-3; 12 positions match TRBD1. This receptor was obtained from a man older than 75 with active or convalescent COVID-19. CDR3 coding DNA: TGTGCCAGCTCACCCGGGACAGGGGGCTCCTCTGGAAACACCATATATTTT. This encodes CASSPGTGGSSGNTIYF.